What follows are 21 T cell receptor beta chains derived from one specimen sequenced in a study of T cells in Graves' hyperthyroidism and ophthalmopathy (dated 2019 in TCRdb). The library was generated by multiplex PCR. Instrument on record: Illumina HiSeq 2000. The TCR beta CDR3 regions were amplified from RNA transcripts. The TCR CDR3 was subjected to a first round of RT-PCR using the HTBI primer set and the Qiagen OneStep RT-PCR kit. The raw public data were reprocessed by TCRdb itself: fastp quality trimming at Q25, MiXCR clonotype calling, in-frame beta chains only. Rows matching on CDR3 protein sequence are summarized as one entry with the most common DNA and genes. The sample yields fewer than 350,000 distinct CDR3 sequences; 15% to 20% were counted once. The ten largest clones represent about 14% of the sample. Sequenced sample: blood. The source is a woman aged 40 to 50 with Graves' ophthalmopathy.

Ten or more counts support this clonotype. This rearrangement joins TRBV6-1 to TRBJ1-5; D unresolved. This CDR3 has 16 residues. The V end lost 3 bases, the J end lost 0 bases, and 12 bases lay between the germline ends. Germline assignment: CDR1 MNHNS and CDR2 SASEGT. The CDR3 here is CASSDGRKVSNQPQHF. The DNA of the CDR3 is TGTGCCAGCAGTGACGGCCGTAAGGTTAGCAATCAGCCCCAGCATTTT.

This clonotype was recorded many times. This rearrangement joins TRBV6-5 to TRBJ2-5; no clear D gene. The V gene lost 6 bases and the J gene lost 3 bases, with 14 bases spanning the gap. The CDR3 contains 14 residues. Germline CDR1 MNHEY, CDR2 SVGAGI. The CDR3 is CASSHTGGEETQYF. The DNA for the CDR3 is TGTGCCAGCAGCCACACGGGTGGGGAAGAGACCCAGTACTTC.

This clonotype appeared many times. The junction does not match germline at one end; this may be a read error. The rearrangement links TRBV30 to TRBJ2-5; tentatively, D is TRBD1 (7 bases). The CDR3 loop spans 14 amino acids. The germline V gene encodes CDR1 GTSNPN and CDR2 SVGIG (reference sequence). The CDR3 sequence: CAWSPYRGWGTLHF. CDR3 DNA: TGTGCCTGGAGTCCATACAGGGGATGGGGGACTCTTCACTTC.

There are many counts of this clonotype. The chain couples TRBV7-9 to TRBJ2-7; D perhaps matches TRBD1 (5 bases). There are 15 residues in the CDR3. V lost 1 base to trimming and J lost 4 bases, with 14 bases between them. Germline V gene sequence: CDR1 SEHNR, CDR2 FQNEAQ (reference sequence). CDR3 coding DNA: TGTGCCAGCAGCTTAGTAGCCAAAAGGGGATACGAGCAGTACTTC. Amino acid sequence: CASSLVAKRGYEQYF.

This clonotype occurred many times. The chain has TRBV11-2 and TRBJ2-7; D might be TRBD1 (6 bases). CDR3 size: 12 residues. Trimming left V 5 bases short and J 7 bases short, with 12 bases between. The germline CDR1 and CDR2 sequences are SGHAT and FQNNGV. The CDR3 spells CASSIGTIEQYF. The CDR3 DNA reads TGTGCCAGCAGCATCGGGACAATAGAGCAGTACTTC.

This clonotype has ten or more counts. CDR3 amino acids: CASSSQLELRGYGYTF. DNA of the CDR3: TGTGCCAGCAGCTCGCAACTGGAACTCCGTGGCTATGGCTACACCTTC. V gene TRBV11-2 combines with J gene TRBJ1-2; the D is unclear. The CDR3 runs 16 residues. Between the trimmed V and J ends, which lost 4 bases and 4 bases, there was a span of 19 bases. The germline CDR1 and CDR2 sequences are SGHAT and FQNNGV.

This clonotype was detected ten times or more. This CDR3 is CAWGTGTAQETQYF. As DNA, the CDR3 is TGTGCCTGGGGTACTGGGACGGCCCAAGAGACCCAGTACTTC. The rearrangement links TRBV30 to TRBJ2-5; D might be TRBD1 or TRBD2, each matching 5 bases. The CDR3 extends over 14 amino acids. Germline V CDR1 and CDR2: GTSNPN, SVGIG (reference sequence). Between the trimmed V and J ends, which lost 5 bases and 1 base, there was a span of 14 bases.

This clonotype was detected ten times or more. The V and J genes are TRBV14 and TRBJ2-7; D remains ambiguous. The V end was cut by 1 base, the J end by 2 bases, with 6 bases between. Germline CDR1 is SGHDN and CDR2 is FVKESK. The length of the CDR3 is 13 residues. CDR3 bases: TGTGCCAGCAGCCAAGGGTATCCCTACGAGCAGTACTTC. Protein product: CASSQGYPYEQYF.

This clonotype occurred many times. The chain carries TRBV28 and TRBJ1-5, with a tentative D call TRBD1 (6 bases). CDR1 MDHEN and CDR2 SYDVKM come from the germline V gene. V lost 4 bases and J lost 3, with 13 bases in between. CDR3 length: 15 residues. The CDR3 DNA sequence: TGTGCCAGCAGTTCCCCGGGGGGGCCCAATCAGCCCCAGCATTTT. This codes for CASSSPGGPNQPQHF.

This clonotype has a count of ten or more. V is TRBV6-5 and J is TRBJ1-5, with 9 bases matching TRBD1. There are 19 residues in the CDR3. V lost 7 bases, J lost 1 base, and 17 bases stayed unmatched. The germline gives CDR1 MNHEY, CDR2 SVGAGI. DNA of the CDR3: TGTGCCAGCATCCAGAGGGGAGACAGGGGGATGGCGAGCAATCAGCCCCAGCATTTT. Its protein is CASIQRGDRGMASNQPQHF.

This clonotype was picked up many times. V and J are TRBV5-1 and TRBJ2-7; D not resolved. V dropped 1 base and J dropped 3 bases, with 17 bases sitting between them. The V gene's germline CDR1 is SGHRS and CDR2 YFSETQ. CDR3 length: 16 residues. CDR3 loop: CASSLSPVATDYEQYF. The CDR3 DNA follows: TGCGCCAGCAGCTTGAGTCCTGTCGCCACAGACTACGAGCAGTACTTC.

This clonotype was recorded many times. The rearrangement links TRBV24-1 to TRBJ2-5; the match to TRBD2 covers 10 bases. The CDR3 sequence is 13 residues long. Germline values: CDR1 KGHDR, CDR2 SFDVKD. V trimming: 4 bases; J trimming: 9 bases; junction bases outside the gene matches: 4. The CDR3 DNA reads TGTGCCACCAGTGAAAGCGGGAGGGAGGCCCAGTACTTC. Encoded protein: CATSESGREAQYF.

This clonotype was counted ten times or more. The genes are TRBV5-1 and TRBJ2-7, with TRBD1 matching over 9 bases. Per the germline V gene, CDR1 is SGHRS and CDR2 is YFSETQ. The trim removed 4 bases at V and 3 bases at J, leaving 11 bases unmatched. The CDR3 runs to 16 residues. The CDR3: CASSQTSGTGHYEQYF. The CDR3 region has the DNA TGCGCCAGCAGCCAAACCTCAGGGACAGGGCACTACGAGCAGTACTTC.

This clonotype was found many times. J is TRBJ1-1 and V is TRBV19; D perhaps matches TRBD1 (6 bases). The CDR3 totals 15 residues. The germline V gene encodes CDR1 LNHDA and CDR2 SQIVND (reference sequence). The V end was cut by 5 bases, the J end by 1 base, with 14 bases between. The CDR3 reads CASSYRPRGNTEAFF. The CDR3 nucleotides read TGTGCCAGTAGTTACCGCCCCAGGGGGAACACTGAAGCTTTCTTT.

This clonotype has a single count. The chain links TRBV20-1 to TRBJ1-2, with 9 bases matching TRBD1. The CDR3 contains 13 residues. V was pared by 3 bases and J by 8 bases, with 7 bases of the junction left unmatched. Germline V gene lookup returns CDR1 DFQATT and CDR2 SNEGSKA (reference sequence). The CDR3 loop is CSASQQGAKGYTF. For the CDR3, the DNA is TGCAGTGCTAGCCAACAGGGGGCAAAAGGCTACACCTTC.

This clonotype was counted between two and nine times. This CDR3 is CASSFSREGAEQYF. The DNA for the CDR3 is TGCGCCAGCAGTTTTTCGCGGGAGGGCGCCGAGCAGTACTTC. The chain employs TRBV5-1 and TRBJ2-7, with 9 bases lining up with TRBD2. The V gene end was trimmed by 5 bases and the J gene end by 6 bases; junction bases not matched to a gene: 9. Germline loops: CDR1 SGHRS, CDR2 YFSETQ. The CDR3 loop spans 14 amino acids.

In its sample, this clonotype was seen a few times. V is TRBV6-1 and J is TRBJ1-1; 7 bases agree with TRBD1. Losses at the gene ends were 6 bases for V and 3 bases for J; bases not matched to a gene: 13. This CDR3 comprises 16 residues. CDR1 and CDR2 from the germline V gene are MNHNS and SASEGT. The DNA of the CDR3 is TGTGCCAGCAGGACAGGGTCAGGTTCAAGGTACACTGAAGCTTTCTTT. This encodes CASRTGSGSRYTEAFF.

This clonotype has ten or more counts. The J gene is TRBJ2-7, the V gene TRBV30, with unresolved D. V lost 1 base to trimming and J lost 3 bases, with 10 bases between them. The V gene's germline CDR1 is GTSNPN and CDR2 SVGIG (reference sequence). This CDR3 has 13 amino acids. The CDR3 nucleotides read TGTGCCTGGAGTGATACGGAGAGCTACGAGCAGTACTTC. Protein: CAWSDTESYEQYF.

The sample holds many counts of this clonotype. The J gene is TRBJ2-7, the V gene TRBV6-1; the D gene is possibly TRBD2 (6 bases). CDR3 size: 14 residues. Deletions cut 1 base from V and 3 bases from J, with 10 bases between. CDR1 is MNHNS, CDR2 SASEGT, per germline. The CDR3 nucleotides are TGTGCCAGCAGTGAAGATTGGAGGGTCTACGAGCAGTACTTC. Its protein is CASSEDWRVYEQYF.

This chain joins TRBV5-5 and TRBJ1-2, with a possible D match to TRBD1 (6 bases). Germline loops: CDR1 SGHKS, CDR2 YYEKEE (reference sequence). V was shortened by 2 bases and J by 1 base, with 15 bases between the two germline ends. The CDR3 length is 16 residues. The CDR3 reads CASSLAGTQNNYGYTF. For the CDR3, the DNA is TGTGCCAGCAGCTTAGCCGGGACACAGAATAACTATGGCTACACCTTC.

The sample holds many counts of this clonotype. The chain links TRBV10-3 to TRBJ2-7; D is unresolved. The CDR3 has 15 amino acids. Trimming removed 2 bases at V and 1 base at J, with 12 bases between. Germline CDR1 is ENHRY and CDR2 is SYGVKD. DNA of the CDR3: TGTGCCATCAGTGAGGTCCACAGCCCTTCCTACGAGCAGTACTTC. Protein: CAISEVHSPSYEQYF.